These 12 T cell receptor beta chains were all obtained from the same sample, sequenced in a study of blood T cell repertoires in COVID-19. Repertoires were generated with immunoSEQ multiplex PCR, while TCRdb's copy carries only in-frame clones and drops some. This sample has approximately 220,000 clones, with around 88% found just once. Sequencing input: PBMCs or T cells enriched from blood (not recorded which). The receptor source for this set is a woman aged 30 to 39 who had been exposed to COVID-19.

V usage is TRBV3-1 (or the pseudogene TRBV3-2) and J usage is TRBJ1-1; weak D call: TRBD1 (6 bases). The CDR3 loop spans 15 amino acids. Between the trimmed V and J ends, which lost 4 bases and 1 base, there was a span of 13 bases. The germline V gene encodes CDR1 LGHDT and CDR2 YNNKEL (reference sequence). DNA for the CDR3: TGTGCCAGCAGCCGCCTAGGGGGAACGAACACTGAAGCTTTCTTT. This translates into CASSRLGGTNTEAFF.

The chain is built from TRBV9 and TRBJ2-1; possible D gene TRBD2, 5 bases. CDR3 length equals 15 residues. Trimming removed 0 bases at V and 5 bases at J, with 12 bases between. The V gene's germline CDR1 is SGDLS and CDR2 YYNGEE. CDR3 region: CASSVEIARNNEQFF. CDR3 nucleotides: TGTGCCAGCAGCGTAGAGATAGCGCGGAACAATGAGCAGTTCTTC.

CDR3 coding DNA: TGTGCCAGCAGCTTAGAGTTGGGGGGGAACTATGGCTACACCTTC. The encoded protein is CASSLELGGNYGYTF. The genes are TRBV11-2 and TRBJ1-2; possible D gene TRBD1, 5 bases. Germline CDR1 reads SGHAT; CDR2 reads FQNNGV. The CDR3 runs to 15 residues. V was cut by 0 bases and J by 2 bases, with 10 bases left in between.

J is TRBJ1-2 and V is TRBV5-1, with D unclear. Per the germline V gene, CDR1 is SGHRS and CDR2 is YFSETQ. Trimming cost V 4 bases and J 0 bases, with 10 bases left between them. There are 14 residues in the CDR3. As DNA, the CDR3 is TGCGCCAGCAGCCTTGGAGGAGCTAACTATGGCTACACCTTC. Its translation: CASSLGGANYGYTF.

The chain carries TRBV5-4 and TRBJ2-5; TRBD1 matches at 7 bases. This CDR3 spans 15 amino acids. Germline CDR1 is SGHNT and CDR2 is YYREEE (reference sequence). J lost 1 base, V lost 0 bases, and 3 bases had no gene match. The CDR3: CASSLGTGTQETQYF. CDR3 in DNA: TGTGCCAGCAGCTTGGGGACAGGCACCCAAGAGACCCAGTACTTC.

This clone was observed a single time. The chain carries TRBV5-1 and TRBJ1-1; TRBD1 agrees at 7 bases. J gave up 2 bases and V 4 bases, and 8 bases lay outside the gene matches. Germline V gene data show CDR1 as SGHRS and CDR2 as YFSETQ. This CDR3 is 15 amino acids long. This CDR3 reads CASSLTGTANTEAFF. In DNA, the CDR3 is TGCGCCAGCAGCCTAACTGGGACAGCCAACACTGAAGCTTTCTTT.

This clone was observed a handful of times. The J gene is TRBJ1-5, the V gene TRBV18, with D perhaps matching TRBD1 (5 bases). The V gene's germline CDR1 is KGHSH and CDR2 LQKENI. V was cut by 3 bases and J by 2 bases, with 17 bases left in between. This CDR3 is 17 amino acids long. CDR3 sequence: CASSPRSGRGGNQPQHF. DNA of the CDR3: TGTGCCAGCTCACCTAGGTCCGGAAGGGGCGGCAATCAGCCCCAGCATTTT.

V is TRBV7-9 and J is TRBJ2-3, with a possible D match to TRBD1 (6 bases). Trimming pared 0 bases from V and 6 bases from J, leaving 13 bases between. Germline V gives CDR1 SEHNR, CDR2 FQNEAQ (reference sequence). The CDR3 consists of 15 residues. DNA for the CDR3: TGTGCCAGCAGCTTAGCCGCCCAGGGGCGGGATACGCAGTATTTT. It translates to CASSLAAQGRDTQYF.

The CDR3 coding sequence is TGTGCCAGTAGTATTCTGGGGGGGGCCACGAACACTGAAGCTTTCTTT. It yields the protein CASSILGGATNTEAFF. The chain joins TRBV19 to TRBJ1-1, with a tentative D call TRBD1 (6 bases). The CDR3 contains 16 residues. Looked up from germline, CDR1 is LNHDA and CDR2 is SQIVND (reference sequence). V lost 3 bases to trimming and J lost 1 base, with 15 bases between them.

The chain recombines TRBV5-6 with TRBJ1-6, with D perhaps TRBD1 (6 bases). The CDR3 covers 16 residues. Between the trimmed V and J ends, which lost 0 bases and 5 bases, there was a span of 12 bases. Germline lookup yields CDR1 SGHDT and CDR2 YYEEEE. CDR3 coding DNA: TGTGCCAGCAGCTTGGTTGGCACAGGGAATAATTCACCCCTCCACTTT. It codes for CASSLVGTGNNSPLHF. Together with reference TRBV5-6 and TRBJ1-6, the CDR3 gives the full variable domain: DAGVTQSPTHLIKTRGQQVTLRCSPKSGHDTVSWYQQALGQGPQFIFQYYEEEERQRGNFPDRFSGHQFPNYSSELNVNALLLGDSALYLCASSLVGTGNNSPLHFGNGTRLTVT.

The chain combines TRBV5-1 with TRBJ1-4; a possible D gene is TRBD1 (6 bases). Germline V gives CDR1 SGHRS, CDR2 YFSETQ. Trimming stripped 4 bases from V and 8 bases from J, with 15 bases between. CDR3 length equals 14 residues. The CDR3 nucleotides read TGCGCCAGCAGCGCAACAGGGTTATACGAAAAACTGTTTTTT. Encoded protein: CASSATGLYEKLFF.

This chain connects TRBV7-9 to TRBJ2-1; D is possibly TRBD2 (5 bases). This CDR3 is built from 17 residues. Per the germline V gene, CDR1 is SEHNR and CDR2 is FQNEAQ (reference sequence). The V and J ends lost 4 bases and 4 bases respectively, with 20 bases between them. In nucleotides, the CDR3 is TGTGCCAGCAGCTCCCTCGGGGTAGGCCGGGGTTACAATGAGCAGTTCTTC. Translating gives CASSSLGVGRGYNEQFF.